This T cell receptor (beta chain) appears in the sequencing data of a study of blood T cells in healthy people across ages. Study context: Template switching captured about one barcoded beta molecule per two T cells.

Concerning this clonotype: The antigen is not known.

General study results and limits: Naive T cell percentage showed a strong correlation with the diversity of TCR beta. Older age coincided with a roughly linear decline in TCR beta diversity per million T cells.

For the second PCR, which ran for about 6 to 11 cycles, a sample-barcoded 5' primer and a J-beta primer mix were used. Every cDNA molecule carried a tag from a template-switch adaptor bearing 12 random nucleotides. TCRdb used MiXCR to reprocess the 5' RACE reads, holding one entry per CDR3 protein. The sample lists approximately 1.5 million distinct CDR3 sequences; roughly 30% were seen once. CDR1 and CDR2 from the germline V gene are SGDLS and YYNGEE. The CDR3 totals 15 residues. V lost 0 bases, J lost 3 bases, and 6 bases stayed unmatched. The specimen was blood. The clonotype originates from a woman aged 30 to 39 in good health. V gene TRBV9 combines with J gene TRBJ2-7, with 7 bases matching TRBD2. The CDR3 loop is CASSVATGGNYEQYF. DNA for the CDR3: TGTGCCAGCAGCGTAGCTACGGGAGGTAACTACGAGCAGTACTTC.